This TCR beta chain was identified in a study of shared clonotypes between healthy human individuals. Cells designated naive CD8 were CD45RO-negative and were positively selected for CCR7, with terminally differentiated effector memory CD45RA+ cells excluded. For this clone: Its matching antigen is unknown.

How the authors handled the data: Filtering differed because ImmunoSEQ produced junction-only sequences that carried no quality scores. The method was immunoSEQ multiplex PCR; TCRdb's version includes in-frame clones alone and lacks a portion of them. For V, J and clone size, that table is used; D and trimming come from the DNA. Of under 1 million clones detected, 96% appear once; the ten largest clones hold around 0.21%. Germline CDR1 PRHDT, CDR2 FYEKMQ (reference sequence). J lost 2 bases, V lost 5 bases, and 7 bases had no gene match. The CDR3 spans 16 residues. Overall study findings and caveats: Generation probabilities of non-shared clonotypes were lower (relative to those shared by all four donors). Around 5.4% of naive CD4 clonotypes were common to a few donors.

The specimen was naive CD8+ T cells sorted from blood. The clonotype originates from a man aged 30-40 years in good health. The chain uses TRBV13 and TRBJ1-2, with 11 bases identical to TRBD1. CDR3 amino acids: CASSAEGQGENYGYTF. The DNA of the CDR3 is TGTGCCAGCAGCGCCGAGGGACAGGGGGAGAACTATGGCTACACCTTC.